Following are 28 T cell receptor beta chains from one sample sequenced in a study of blood T cell repertoires in COVID-19. Using immunoSEQ multiplex PCR, the repertoire was profiled, and TCRdb retains in-frame clones only, with some absent. Among tens of thousands of clones listed, around 80% were seen once. Source material: peripheral blood. The receptors shown here come from a human donor in a cohort sampled during active COVID-19.

This clone came up once. The chain has TRBV11-2 and TRBJ2-7; D might be TRBD1 (6 bases). The germline V and J ends were trimmed by 5 bases and 0 bases, with 14 bases remaining between them. The CDR3 has 15 amino acids. Looked up from germline, CDR1 is SGHAT and CDR2 is FQNNGV. CDR3 DNA: TGTGCCAGCAGCCAAGCAGGGGTCAGCTCCTACGAGCAGTACTTC. It specifies CASSQAGVSSYEQYF. Complete variable domain (other parts from reference TRBV11-2 and TRBJ2-7): EAGVAQSPRYKIIEKRQSVAFWCNPISGHATLYWYQQILGQGPKLLIQFQNNGVVDDSQLPKDRFSAERLKGVDSTLKIQPAKLEDSAVYLCASSQAGVSSYEQYFGPGTRLTVT.

A remark on this clone: Different DNA sequences within this sample yield the same CDR3. The chain uses TRBV27 and TRBJ2-6; D is perhaps TRBD2 (5 bases). This CDR3 comprises 16 residues. Germline CDR1 and CDR2: MNHEY and SMNVEV (reference sequence). Trimming took 0 bases from V and 2 from J, leaving 8 bases between them. CDR3 sequence (DNA): TGTGCCAGCAGTTTATCGCTGCGGGCTGGGGCCAACGTCCTGACTTTC. Residues: CASSLSLRAGANVLTF.

The V and J genes are TRBV3-1 (or the pseudogene TRBV3-2) and TRBJ1-6, with a possible D match to TRBD1 (5 bases). V was cut by 4 bases and J by 10 bases, with 20 bases left in between. The germline V gene has CDR1 LGHDT and CDR2 YNNKEL (reference sequence). The CDR3 totals 16 residues. The CDR3 DNA reads TGTGCCAGCAGCCCTCTTGGGGTCAGGGAAATATCACCCCTCCACTTT. This sequence encodes CASSPLGVREISPLHF.

The chain couples TRBV6-1 to TRBJ2-7, with 7 bases matching TRBD2. This CDR3 comprises 16 residues. V was clipped by 2 bases and J by 1 base; unmatched bases: 8. Per the germline V gene, CDR1 is MNHNS and CDR2 is SASEGT. As DNA, the CDR3 is TGTGCCAGCAGTGAATTTAGCTGGGAGGGTTCCTACGAGCAGTACTTC. Protein product: CASSEFSWEGSYEQYF.

This chain links TRBV2 with TRBJ2-7, with 9 bases lining up with TRBD1. Losses at the gene ends were 4 bases for V and 3 bases for J; bases not matched to a gene: 7. The CDR3 loop spans 15 amino acids. The germline CDR1 and CDR2 sequences are SNHLY and FYNNEI. As DNA, the CDR3 is TGTGCCAGCAGTGCAGGACAGGGGATATTCTACGAGCAGTACTTC. Protein: CASSAGQGIFYEQYF.

The chain recombines TRBV9 with TRBJ2-7; no definite D call. Trimming took off 5 bases at V and 5 bases at J, with 17 bases between the two ends. This CDR3 spans 14 amino acids. Germline V lookup: CDR1 SGDLS, CDR2 YYNGEE. The DNA of the CDR3 is TGTGCCAGCAGTGACGCTCGTGGGCCCCACGAGCAGTACTTC. This codes for CASSDARGPHEQYF. Full variable domain (rest looked up from reference TRBV9 and TRBJ2-7): DSGVTQTPKHLITATGQRVTLRCSPRSGDLSVYWYQQSLDQGLQFLIQYYNGEERAKGNILERFSAQQFPDLHSELNLSSLELGDSALYFCASSDARGPHEQYFGPGTRLTVT.

The CDR3 DNA is TGTGCCAGCTCACCACAGCAGGCGGGCGAGCAGTACTTC. Protein sequence: CASSPQQAGEQYF. This chain uses TRBV18 with TRBJ2-7; TRBD2 is a possible D gene (5 bases). Deletions cut 1 base from V and 6 bases from J, with 10 bases between. The CDR3 runs 13 residues. The V gene's germline CDR1 is KGHSH and CDR2 LQKENI.

The chain combines TRBV15 with TRBJ1-1; TRBD1 matches 9 bases. CDR1 and CDR2 (germline): LNHNV, YYDKDF (reference sequence). This CDR3 spans 15 amino acids. Trimming took 8 bases from V and 0 from J; bases not matched to a gene: 7. The DNA for the CDR3 is TGTGCCACCGAACGGGACAGGGCACTGAACACTGAAGCTTTCTTT. Translating gives CATERDRALNTEAFF.

CDR3 protein: CASRPGSYGYTF. CDR3 bases: TGTGCCAGCAGACCCGGGAGCTATGGCTACACCTTC. This chain connects TRBV6-5 to TRBJ1-2; D uncertain. The CDR3 extends over 12 amino acids. Trimming took off 6 bases at V and 4 bases at J, with 9 bases between the two ends. Per germline, CDR1 MNHEY and CDR2 SVGAGI.

This chain joins TRBV2 and TRBJ1-4; 7 nucleotides agree with TRBD1. The V gene's germline CDR1 is SNHLY and CDR2 FYNNEI. CDR3 length: 14 amino acids. V dropped 9 bases and J dropped 7; count of bases not matched to a gene: 11. CDR3 nucleotides: TGTGCCAGTATCAGAGAGCAGGGGGGTGAAAAACTGTTTTTT. This encodes CASIREQGGEKLFF.

This chain connects TRBV5-1 to TRBJ2-7; no firm D call. V was pared by 3 bases and J by 3 bases, with 10 bases between. CDR1 is SGHRS, CDR2 YFSETQ, per germline. The length of the CDR3 is 13 residues. For the CDR3, the DNA is TGCGCCAGCAGCTCGGAGCTCATCTACGAGCAGTACTTC. Its protein is CASSSELIYEQYF.

The rearrangement joins TRBV6-5 to TRBJ2-5, with a tentative D call TRBD2 (5 bases). V was clipped by 6 bases and J by 2 bases, with 13 bases between them. Germline V gene sequence: CDR1 MNHEY, CDR2 SVGAGI. CDR3 length: 14 amino acids. The CDR3 DNA reads as TGTGCCAGCAGCAAAAACGGACTTCAAGAGACCCAGTACTTC. This codes for CASSKNGLQETQYF.

The V gene is TRBV7-7, the J gene TRBJ2-7; 15 bases align to TRBD2. The CDR3 has 16 residues. Trimming cost V 5 bases and J 7 bases; bases outside gene matches: 9. Germline V CDR1 and CDR2: SSHAT, FNYEAQ (reference sequence). The CDR3 region has the DNA TGTGCCAGCAGCCCGGGGACTAGCGGGAGGTATGGAGAGCAGTACTTC. Protein sequence: CASSPGTSGRYGEQYF.

The V and J genes are TRBV18 and TRBJ1-1; weak D call: TRBD1 (5 bases). CDR3 length: 14 residues. V was clipped by 2 bases and J by 1 base, with 8 bases between them. Germline values: CDR1 KGHSH, CDR2 LQKENI. The CDR3 DNA reads as TGTGCCAGCTCACCAGGGGCAGAGAACACTGAAGCTTTCTTT. Its translation is CASSPGAENTEAFF.

V usage is TRBV27 and J usage is TRBJ2-7, with D maybe TRBD2 (5 bases). This CDR3 is built from 12 residues. The germline V gene encodes CDR1 MNHEY and CDR2 SMNVEV (reference sequence). The V and J ends lost 5 bases and 9 bases respectively, with 14 bases between them. DNA for the CDR3: TGTGCCAGCAGTCCCCCCGGAGGAGGGCAGTACTTC. Translating it yields CASSPPGGGQYF.

This clone has more than one count but fewer than ten. V usage is TRBV18 and J usage is TRBJ1-2; D possibly corresponds to TRBD1 (5 bases). V dropped 0 bases and J dropped 4 bases, with 12 bases sitting between them. The CDR3 length is 15 residues. Germline CDR1 KGHSH, CDR2 LQKENI. CDR3 coding DNA: TGTGCCAGCTCACCACCGGGGCGATTACCCTATGGCTACACCTTC. Translation: CASSPPGRLPYGYTF.

The V call is TRBV11-2, the J call TRBJ2-3; no firm D call. Germline lookup yields CDR1 SGHAT and CDR2 FQNNGV. V lost 3 bases and J lost 6, with 4 bases in between. This CDR3 spans 11 amino acids. CDR3 in DNA: TGTGCCAGCAGCTTCGGGGATACGCAGTATTTT. Its translation is CASSFGDTQYF. The full variable domain, its missing parts supplied by reference TRBV11-2 and TRBJ2-3, is EAGVAQSPRYKIIEKRQSVAFWCNPISGHATLYWYQQILGQGPKLLIQFQNNGVVDDSQLPKDRFSAERLKGVDSTLKIQPAKLEDSAVYLCASSFGDTQYFGPGTRLTVL.

CDR3 DNA sequence: TGTGCCAGCAGCTTAGGGGGACAAAGAAGAGCTTTCTTT. Its translation: CASSLGGQRRAFF. The chain carries TRBV7-2 and TRBJ1-1, with a possible D match to TRBD1 (6 bases). The V gene lost 1 base and the J gene lost 10 bases, with 13 bases spanning the gap. Per the germline V gene, CDR1 is SGHTA and CDR2 is FQGNSA. This CDR3 is built from 13 residues.

This chain uses TRBV19 with TRBJ1-1; D is possibly TRBD1 (6 bases). The CDR3 runs to 15 residues. Trimming removed 3 bases at V and 0 bases at J, with 11 bases between. Germline V gene sequence: CDR1 LNHDA, CDR2 SQIVND (reference sequence). This chain's CDR3 is CASSMWGQMNTEAFF. The CDR3 bases are TGTGCCAGTAGTATGTGGGGACAAATGAACACTGAAGCTTTCTTT.

The CDR3 DNA sequence: TGTGCCAGCAGCTTAGGTGGACAGCATAGAACGGGCTACACCTTC. Encoded protein: CASSLGGQHRTGYTF. The chain employs TRBV7-9 and TRBJ1-2; the D gene is possibly TRBD1 (6 bases). Germline CDR1 SEHNR, CDR2 FQNEAQ (reference sequence). CDR3 length: 15 amino acids. Trimming pared 1 base from V and 8 bases from J, leaving 17 bases between.

V usage is TRBV12-3 or TRBV12-4 and J usage is TRBJ1-2; the D gene is possibly TRBD1 (6 bases). V lost 5 bases to trimming and J lost 8 bases, with 12 bases between them. The CDR3 has 12 residues. CDR3: CASSPNRVGYTF. The DNA of the CDR3 is TGTGCCAGCAGTCCGAACAGGGTAGGCTACACCTTC.

The chain has TRBV14 and TRBJ2-2; 8 bases are a match to TRBD2. CDR3 length equals 14 residues. The V gene's germline CDR1 is SGHDN and CDR2 FVKESK. V lost 8 bases, J lost 2 bases, and 4 bases stayed unmatched. The CDR3 here is CASGVAGNTGELFF. The CDR3 DNA reads as TGTGCCAGCGGGGTAGCGGGAAACACCGGGGAGCTGTTTTTT.

This chain links TRBV12-3 or TRBV12-4 with TRBJ2-2, with D hard to call. V was cut by 6 bases and J by 4 bases, with 9 bases left in between. The CDR3 extends over 13 amino acids. The CDR3 protein is CASSPQFTGELFF. In nucleotides, the CDR3 is TGTGCCAGCAGCCCACAATTCACCGGGGAGCTGTTTTTT.

This clone occurred once. The chain has TRBV5-1 and TRBJ1-2; 9 nucleotides match TRBD1. After removal of 5 bases from V and 8 bases from J, the junction contained 10 bases not matched to a gene. The CDR3 is 14 amino acids. Germline V gene lookup returns CDR1 SGHRS and CDR2 YFSETQ. The CDR3 loop is CASSTSGTGTGYTF. The CDR3 DNA follows: TGCGCCAGCAGTACCTCCGGGACAGGGACCGGCTACACCTTC.

The J gene is TRBJ2-1, the V gene TRBV7-2; 14 bases are a match to TRBD2. The CDR3 has 17 residues. V was clipped by 5 bases and J by 10 bases; unmatched bases: 13. CDR1 SGHTA and CDR2 FQGNSA come from the germline V gene. The CDR3 DNA sequence: TGTGCCAGCAGCCCGAGTCGACTAGCGGGAGGGCGAGGCGAGCAGTTCTTC. Protein sequence: CASSPSRLAGGRGEQFF.

The chain uses TRBV6-5 and TRBJ1-5, with D unresolved. Trimming removed 7 bases at V and 0 bases at J, with 13 bases between. The CDR3 is 15 amino acids. The germline gives CDR1 MNHEY, CDR2 SVGAGI. CDR3 in amino acids: CASIGSRLSNQPQHF. The CDR3 DNA sequence: TGTGCCAGCATAGGTAGCAGACTTAGCAATCAGCCCCAGCATTTT.

The chain recombines TRBV3-1 (or the pseudogene TRBV3-2) with TRBJ2-7; 10 bases fit TRBD1. Germline-derived CDR1 and CDR2 are LGHDT and YNNKEL (reference sequence). The J segment lost 0 bases and the V segment lost 3 bases, leaving 11 bases of the junction unmatched. CDR3 size: 18 residues. CDR3 protein: CASSHRGQGRGSSYEQYF. The DNA of the CDR3 is TGTGCCAGCAGCCATAGGGGACAGGGGAGGGGTAGCTCCTACGAGCAGTACTTC.

This clone was observed a handful of times. The DNA is omitted, as the CDR3 cannot be located on it reliably, and the CDR3 follows TCRdb's listing. V and J are TRBV7-9 and TRBJ2-7; the table's D call, TRBD1, was not checked against the DNA. The CDR3 has 13 amino acids, counting both end residues. In germline, CDR1 is SEHNR, CDR2 FQNEAQ (reference sequence). CDR3 residues: CASSFGPGDEQYF.